Reported below is one T cell receptor (beta chain). The target antigen is unknown. The source of the sample is a study of T cell responses to AZD1222 COVID-19 vaccine. Study-wide background: Analyses pooled second doses at about 4 or about 12 weeks. Broader study findings: Reports say nearly half of spike-specific TCRs go after unmutated variant regions.

Trimming took 6 bases from V and 1 from J; bases not matched to a gene: 5. CDR1 and CDR2 (germline): MNHEY, SMNVEV (reference sequence). The CDR3 extends over 14 amino acids. The repertoire was sequenced with immunoSEQ multiplex PCR; TCRdb's copy has only in-frame clones and lacks some. Here the sample spans 110,000 or so clones, around 87% being singletons. The rearrangement links TRBV27 to TRBJ1-1; 7 bases line up with TRBD1. The sample consisted of peripheral blood, taken on day 0 of AZD1222 vaccination. The source of this sequence is an adult in good health. The CDR3 nucleotides are TGTGCCAGCAGCAGACAGGGACCGAACACTGAAGCTTTCTTT. It codes for CASSRQGPNTEAFF.